The subject of this entry is one T cell receptor (beta chain). This sample was taken from a study of response to subunit inactivated influenza vaccine. TCRdb fed the RT-PCR reads into MiXCR, producing one record per CDR3 protein. The sample holds 450,000 to 600,000 distinct CDR3 sequences, approximately 16% seen once. V lost 1 base and J lost 3; bases outside the gene matches: 7. The germline V gene encodes CDR1 SGHDT and CDR2 YYEEEE. This CDR3 has 18 amino acids. Sequenced material: CD4+ T cells sorted from PBMCs, taken approximately 25 months after vaccination. The source of this sequence is a man aged 45 to 75 who received an inactivated influenza vaccine. This chain joins TRBV5-6 and TRBJ1-4, with 12 bases aligning to TRBD1. CDR3 sequence: CASSLSRDRGLSNEKLFF. CDR3 DNA: TGTGCCAGCAGCTTGTCCCGGGACAGGGGGCTATCTAATGAAAAACTGTTTTTT. Full variable domain (outside the CDR3, taken from reference TRBV5-6 and TRBJ1-4): DAGVTQSPTHLIKTRGQQVTLRCSPKSGHDTVSWYQQALGQGPQFIFQYYEEEERQRGNFPDRFSGHQFPNYSSELNVNALLLGDSALYLCASSLSRDRGLSNEKLFFGSGTQLSVL.